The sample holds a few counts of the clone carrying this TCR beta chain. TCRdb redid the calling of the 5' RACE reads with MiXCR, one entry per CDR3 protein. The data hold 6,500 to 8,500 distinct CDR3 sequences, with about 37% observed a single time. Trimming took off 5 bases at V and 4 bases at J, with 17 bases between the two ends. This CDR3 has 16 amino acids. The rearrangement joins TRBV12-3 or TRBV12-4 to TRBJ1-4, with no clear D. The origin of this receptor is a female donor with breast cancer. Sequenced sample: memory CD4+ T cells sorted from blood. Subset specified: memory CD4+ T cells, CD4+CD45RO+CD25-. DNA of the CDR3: TGTGCCAGCAGTACGCCCGGGAACGGACGTAATGAAAAACTGTTTTTT. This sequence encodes CASSTPGNGRNEKLFF.